The clone carrying this T cell receptor beta chain was picked up many times. The antigen is undetermined. The data stem from a study of Graves' ophthalmopathy and Graves' hyperthyroidism. Germline V gives CDR1 SGHRS, CDR2 YFSETQ. The V and J ends lost 3 bases and 0 bases, in that order; junction bases with no gene match: 2. The CDR3 totals 14 residues. The authors amplified TCR beta CDR3 regions, and they did so from RNA transcripts for repertoire sequencing. First-round RT-PCR with HTBI primers preceded a second-round multiplex PCR. MiXCR was run by TCRdb on the multiplex PCR reads, yielding one entry per CDR3 protein. The sample comprises 30,000 to 50,000 distinct CDR3 sequences, 50% of which are singletons, and approximately 24% rests with the top ten. Study results and caveats: Sensitivity of about 70% and specificity of nearly 75% were achieved by the model that predicted ophthalmopathy progression.

The sequenced sample consisted of peripheral blood. This clonotype was sampled from an adult woman with stable Graves' hyperthyroidism. The J gene is TRBJ1-1, the V gene TRBV5-1, with 7 bases aligning to TRBD1. This CDR3 is CASSWDSMNTEAFF. As DNA, the CDR3 is TGCGCCAGCAGCTGGGACAGCATGAACACTGAAGCTTTCTTT. The full variable domain, rest sourced from reference TRBV5-1 and TRBJ1-1, is KAGVTQTPRYLIKTRGQQVTLSCSPISGHRSVSWYQQTPGQGLQFLFEYFSETQRNKGNFPGRFSGRQFSNSRSEMNVSTLELGDSALYLCASSWDSMNTEAFFGQGTRLTVV.